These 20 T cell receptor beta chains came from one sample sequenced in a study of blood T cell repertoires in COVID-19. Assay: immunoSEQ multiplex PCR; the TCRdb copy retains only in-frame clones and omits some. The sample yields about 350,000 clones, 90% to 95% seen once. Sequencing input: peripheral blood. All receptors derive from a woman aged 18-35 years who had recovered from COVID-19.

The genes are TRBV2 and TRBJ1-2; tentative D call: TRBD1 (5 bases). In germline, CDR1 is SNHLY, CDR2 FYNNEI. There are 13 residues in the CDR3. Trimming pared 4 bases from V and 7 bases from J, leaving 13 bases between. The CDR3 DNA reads TGTGCCAGCAGTGTTGGCAGGGTGGCTGGCTACACCTTC. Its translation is CASSVGRVAGYTF.

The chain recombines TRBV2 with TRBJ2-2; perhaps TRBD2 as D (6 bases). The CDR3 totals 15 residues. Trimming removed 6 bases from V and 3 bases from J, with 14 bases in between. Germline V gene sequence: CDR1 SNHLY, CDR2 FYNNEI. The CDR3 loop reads CASRSRDSYTGELFF. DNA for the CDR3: TGTGCCAGCAGGAGCCGGGACTCATACACCGGGGAGCTGTTTTTT. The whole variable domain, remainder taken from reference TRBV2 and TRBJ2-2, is EPEVTQTPSHQVTQMGQEVILRCVPISNHLYFYWYRQILGQKVEFLVSFYNNEISEKSEIFDDQFSVERPDGSNFTLKIRSTKLEDSAMYFCASRSRDSYTGELFFGEGSRLTVL.

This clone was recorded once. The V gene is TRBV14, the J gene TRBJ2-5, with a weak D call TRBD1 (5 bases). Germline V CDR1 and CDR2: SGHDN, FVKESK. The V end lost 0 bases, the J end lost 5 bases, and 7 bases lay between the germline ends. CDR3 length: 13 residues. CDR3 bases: TGTGCCAGCAGCCAAGATGGGGCGGAGACCCAGTACTTC. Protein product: CASSQDGAETQYF.

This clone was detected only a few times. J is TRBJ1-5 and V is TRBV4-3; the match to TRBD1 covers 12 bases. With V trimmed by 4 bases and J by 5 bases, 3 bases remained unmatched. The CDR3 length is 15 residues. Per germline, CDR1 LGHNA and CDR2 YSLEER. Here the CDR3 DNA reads TGCGCCAGCAGCCCGGGACAGGGGGCTTATCAGCCCCAGCATTTT. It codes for CASSPGQGAYQPQHF.

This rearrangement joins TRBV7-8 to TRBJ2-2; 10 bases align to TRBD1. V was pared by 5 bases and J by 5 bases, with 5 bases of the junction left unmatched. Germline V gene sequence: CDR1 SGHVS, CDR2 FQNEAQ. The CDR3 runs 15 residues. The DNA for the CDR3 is TGTGCCAGCAGCCTAGGGACAGGGGTTACCGGGGAGCTGTTTTTT. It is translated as CASSLGTGVTGELFF.

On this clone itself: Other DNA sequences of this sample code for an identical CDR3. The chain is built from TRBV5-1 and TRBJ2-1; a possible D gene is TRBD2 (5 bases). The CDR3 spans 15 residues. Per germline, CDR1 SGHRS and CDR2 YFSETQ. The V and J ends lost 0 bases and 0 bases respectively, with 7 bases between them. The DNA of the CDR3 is TGCGCCAGCAGCTTGGGAGGGTCCTCCTACAATGAGCAGTTCTTC. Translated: CASSLGGSSYNEQFF.

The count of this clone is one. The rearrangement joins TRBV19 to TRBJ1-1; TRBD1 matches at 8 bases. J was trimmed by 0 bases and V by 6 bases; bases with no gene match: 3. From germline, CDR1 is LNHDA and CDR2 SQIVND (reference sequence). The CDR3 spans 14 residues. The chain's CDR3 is CASRQGAMNTEAFF. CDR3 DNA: TGTGCCAGTAGGCAGGGGGCAATGAACACTGAAGCTTTCTTT.

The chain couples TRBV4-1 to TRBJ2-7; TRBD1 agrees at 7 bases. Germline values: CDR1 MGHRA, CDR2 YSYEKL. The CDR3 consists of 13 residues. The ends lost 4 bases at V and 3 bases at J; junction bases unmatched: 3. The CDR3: CASSLRQGYEQYV. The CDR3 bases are TGCGCCAGCAGCCTTCGACAGGGCTACGAGCAGTACGTC.

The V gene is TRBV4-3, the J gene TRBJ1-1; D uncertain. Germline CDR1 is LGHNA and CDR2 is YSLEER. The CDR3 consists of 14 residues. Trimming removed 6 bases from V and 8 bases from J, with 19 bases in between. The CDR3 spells CASRIRGTSGEAFF. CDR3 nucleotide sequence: TGCGCCAGCAGGATCCGAGGAACCTCGGGAGAAGCTTTCTTT.

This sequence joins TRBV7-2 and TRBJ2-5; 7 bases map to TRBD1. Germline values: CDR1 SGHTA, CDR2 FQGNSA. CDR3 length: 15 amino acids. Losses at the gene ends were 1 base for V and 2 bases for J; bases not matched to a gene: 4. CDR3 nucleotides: TGTGCCAGCAGCTTAGTTCGGACAGGACAAGAGACCCAGTACTTC. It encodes CASSLVRTGQETQYF. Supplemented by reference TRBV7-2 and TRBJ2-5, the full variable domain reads GAGVSQSPSNKVTEKGKDVELRCDPISGHTALYWYRQSLGQGLEFLIYFQGNSAPDKSGLPSDRFSAERTGGSVSTLTIQRTQQEDSAVYLCASSLVRTGQETQYFGPGTRLLVL.

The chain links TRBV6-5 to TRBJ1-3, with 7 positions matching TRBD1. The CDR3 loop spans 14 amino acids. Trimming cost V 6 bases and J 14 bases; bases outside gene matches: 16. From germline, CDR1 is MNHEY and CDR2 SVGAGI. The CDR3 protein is CASSQEGQQTRLYF. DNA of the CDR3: TGTGCCAGCAGCCAAGAGGGACAGCAAACCCGTTTATATTTT.

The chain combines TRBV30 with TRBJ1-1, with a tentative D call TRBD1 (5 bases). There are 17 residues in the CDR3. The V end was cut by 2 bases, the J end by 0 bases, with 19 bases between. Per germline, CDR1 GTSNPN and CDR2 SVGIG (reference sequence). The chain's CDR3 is CAWSLKVGGVMNTEAFF. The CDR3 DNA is TGTGCCTGGAGTCTTAAGGTGGGAGGGGTAATGAACACTGAAGCTTTCTTT.

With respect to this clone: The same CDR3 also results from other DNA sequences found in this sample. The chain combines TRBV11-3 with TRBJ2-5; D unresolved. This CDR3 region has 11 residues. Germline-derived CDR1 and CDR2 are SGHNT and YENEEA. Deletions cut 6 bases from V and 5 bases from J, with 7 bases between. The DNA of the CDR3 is TGTGCCAGCAGTTCGAGGGAGACCCAGTACTTC. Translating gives CASSSRETQYF.

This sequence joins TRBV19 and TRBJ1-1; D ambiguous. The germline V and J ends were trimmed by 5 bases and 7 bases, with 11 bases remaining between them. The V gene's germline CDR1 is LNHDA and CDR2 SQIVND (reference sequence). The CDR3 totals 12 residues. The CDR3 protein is CASSDQEDEAFF. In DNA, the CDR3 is TGTGCCAGTAGTGATCAGGAAGATGAAGCTTTCTTT.

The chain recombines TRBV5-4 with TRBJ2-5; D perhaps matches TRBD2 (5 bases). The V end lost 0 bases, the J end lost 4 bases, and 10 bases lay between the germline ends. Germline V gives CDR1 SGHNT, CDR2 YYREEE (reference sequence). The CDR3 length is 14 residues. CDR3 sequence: CASSLVVSAETQYF. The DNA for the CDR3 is TGTGCCAGCAGCTTGGTAGTTAGCGCAGAGACCCAGTACTTC.

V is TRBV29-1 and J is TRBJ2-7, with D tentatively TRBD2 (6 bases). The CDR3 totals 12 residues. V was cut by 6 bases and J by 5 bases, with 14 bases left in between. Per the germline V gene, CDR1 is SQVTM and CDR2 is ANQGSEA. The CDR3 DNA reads TGCAGCGTCGTCCAGGGAGGCAACGAGCAGTACGTC. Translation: CSVVQGGNEQYV.

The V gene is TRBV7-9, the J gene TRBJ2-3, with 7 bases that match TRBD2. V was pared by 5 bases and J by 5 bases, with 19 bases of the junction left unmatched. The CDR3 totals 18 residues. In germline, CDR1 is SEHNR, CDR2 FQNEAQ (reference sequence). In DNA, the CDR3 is TGTGCCAGCAGCCTCAGGTCAGGACTAGTCTTCGACCTAGATACGCAGTATTTT. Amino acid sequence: CASSLRSGLVFDLDTQYF.

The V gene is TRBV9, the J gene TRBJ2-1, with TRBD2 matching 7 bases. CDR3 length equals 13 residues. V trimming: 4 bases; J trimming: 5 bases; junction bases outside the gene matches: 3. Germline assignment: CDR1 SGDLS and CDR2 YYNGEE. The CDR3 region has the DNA TGTGCCAGCAGCAGACGGGGGGACAATGAGCAGTTCTTC. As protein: CASSRRGDNEQFF. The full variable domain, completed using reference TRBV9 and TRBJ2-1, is DSGVTQTPKHLITATGQRVTLRCSPRSGDLSVYWYQQSLDQGLQFLIQYYNGEERAKGNILERFSAQQFPDLHSELNLSSLELGDSALYFCASSRRGDNEQFFGPGTRLTVL.

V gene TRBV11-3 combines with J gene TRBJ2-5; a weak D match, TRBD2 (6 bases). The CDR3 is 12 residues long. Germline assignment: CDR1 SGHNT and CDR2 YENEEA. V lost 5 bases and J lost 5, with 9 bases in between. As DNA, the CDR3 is TGTGCCAGCAGCCGGGGGAGGGAGACCCAGTACTTC. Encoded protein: CASSRGRETQYF.

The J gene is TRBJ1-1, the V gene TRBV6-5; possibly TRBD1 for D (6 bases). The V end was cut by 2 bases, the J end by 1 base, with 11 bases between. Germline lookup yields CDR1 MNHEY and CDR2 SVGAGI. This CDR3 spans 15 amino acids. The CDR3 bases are TGTGCCAGCAGTTACACCCCGACAGGGAACACTGAAGCTTTCTTT. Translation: CASSYTPTGNTEAFF.